This entry concerns a single T cell receptor (beta chain). Clones were sequenced by immunoSEQ multiplex PCR, and TCRdb holds only the in-frame ones, with some missing. The sample includes 94,000 or so clones, 93% of them seen just once. The sample belongs to a study of siplizumab effects on memory and regulatory T cells. Sequencing used CD8+ T cells sorted from blood. The TCR comes from a human donor in good health.

The CDR3 coding sequence is TGTGCCAGCAGCTCCTCTGGGGGCCTGCAGAATGAGCAGTTCTTC. Residues: CASSSSGGLQNEQFF. The rearrangement uses TRBV7-8 and TRBJ2-1; D perhaps matches TRBD1 (6 bases). The CDR3 runs to 15 residues. From germline, CDR1 is SGHVS and CDR2 FQNEAQ. The ends were cut back, 4 bases at V and 7 bases at J, with 17 bases in the middle. The full variable domain, in which reference TRBV7-8 and TRBJ2-1 provide the parts outside the CDR3, is GAGVSQSPRYKVAKRGQDVALRCDPISGHVSLFWYQQALGQGPEFLTYFQNEAQLDKSGLPSDRFFAERPEGSVSTLKIQRTQQEDSAVYLCASSSSGGLQNEQFFGPGTRLTVL.